The 5 T cell receptor beta chains listed next were all sequenced from one sample in a study of blood T cells in healthy people across ages. The use of a sample-barcoded 5' primer and a J-beta primer mix characterized a second PCR of roughly 6 to 11 cycles. Each CDR3 protein is one row after TCRdb ran MiXCR on the 5' RACE reads. Of fewer than 950,000 distinct CDR3 sequences listed, 50% to 65% were seen once; the top ten hold 40% to 50%. Input material: blood. All receptors come from an older man in good health.

DNA for the CDR3: TGTGCCACCAGCAGAGAGCTAGCGGGGCAGTTCTTC. Its translation: CATSRELAGQFF. This chain uses TRBV15 with TRBJ2-1; 8 bases map to TRBD2. From germline, CDR1 is LNHNV and CDR2 YYDKDF (reference sequence). V lost 0 bases, J lost 12 bases, and 1 base stayed unmatched. This CDR3 comprises 12 residues.

The chain has TRBV9 and TRBJ2-5; D may be TRBD2 (6 bases). Trimming took 4 bases from V and 5 from J, leaving 18 bases between them. The length of the CDR3 is 15 residues. Germline CDR1 reads SGDLS; CDR2 reads YYNGEE. The CDR3: CASSFGGTSVETQYF. CDR3 DNA: TGTGCCAGCAGCTTTGGGGGGACGTCCGTGGAGACCCAGTACTTC.

V is TRBV6-5 and J is TRBJ2-7, with TRBD1 matching over 7 bases. The germline CDR1 and CDR2 sequences are MNHEY and SVGAGI. Trimming cost V 4 bases and J 2 bases; bases outside gene matches: 8. The CDR3 has 15 residues. CDR3 nucleotides: TGTGCCAGCAGTTCACGACAGGGACCTACCTACGAGCAGTACTTC. The encoded protein is CASSSRQGPTYEQYF.

The chain has TRBV29-1 and TRBJ1-1; 7 nucleotides line up with TRBD1. With 5 bases clipped from V and 7 bases from J, the junction kept 10 bases outside the gene matches. The CDR3 has 13 residues. Germline V CDR1 and CDR2: SQVTM, ANQGSEA. The CDR3 DNA is TGCAGCGTTTCCTTGGCAGGGGGGGTTGAAGCTTTCTTT. It translates to CSVSLAGGVEAFF.

The rearrangement links TRBV5-1 to TRBJ2-1; 8 positions match TRBD1. V was pared by 2 bases and J by 5 bases, with 3 bases of the junction left unmatched. Per the germline V gene, CDR1 is SGHRS and CDR2 is YFSETQ. The CDR3 loop spans 14 amino acids. This CDR3 is CASSFRQGNNEQFF. Here the CDR3 DNA reads TGCGCCAGCAGCTTCCGACAGGGGAACAATGAGCAGTTCTTC.